These 27 T cell receptor beta chains were sequenced from one sample in a study of blood T cells in healthy people across ages. For the second PCR, which ran for about 7 to 12 cycles, a sample-barcoded 5' primer and a J-beta primer mix were used. TCRdb re-called the 5' RACE reads with MiXCR, one entry per CDR3 protein. The table shows 780,000 or so distinct CDR3 sequences, with 45% to 70% occurring only once. Sequencing was carried out using blood. The receptor set was obtained from a man aged 35 to 55 in good health.

The gene calls are TRBV29-1 and TRBJ1-2; no clear D. This CDR3 has 15 residues. In germline, CDR1 is SQVTM, CDR2 ANQGSEA. V lost 0 bases to trimming and J lost 0 bases, with 11 bases between them. The CDR3 loop is CSVEDRQVANYGYTF. DNA of the CDR3: TGCAGCGTTGAAGATAGGCAGGTAGCTAACTATGGCTACACCTTC.

The V and J genes are TRBV24-1 and TRBJ2-4; D remains unclear. The J call could be wrong; TRBJ2-7 is a better fit for the DNA end. Germline V gene sequence: CDR1 KGHDR, CDR2 SFDVKD. The CDR3 runs 15 residues. The CDR3 reads CATSDSSLGYYEQYF. The CDR3 DNA reads TGTGCCACCAGTGATTCCTCCCTGGGCTACTACGAGCAGTACTTC.

This clonotype has a handful of counts. The chain uses TRBV9 and TRBJ2-3, with a weak D call TRBD2 (6 bases). V shed 4 bases and J shed 0 bases, with 15 bases lying between them. Germline V gene lookup returns CDR1 SGDLS and CDR2 YYNGEE. The CDR3 extends over 16 amino acids. CDR3 region: CASSPQEGGSTDTQYF. DNA of the CDR3: TGTGCCAGCAGCCCCCAGGAGGGAGGTAGCACAGATACGCAGTATTTT.

The rearrangement uses TRBV29-1 and TRBJ1-5; the match to TRBD1 covers 7 bases. J lost 2 bases, V lost 2 bases, and 12 bases had no gene match. Germline V lookup: CDR1 SQVTM, CDR2 ANQGSEA. The CDR3 runs 17 residues. The CDR3 protein is CSVELAPGQSGNQPQHF. CDR3 sequence (DNA): TGCAGCGTTGAATTGGCCCCGGGACAGTCAGGCAATCAGCCCCAGCATTTT.

The rearrangement uses TRBV29-1 and TRBJ2-3; D not resolved. The CDR3 contains 11 residues. Germline assignment: CDR1 SQVTM and CDR2 ANQGSEA. Between the trimmed V and J ends, which lost 8 bases and 0 bases, there was a span of 6 bases. The DNA of the CDR3 is TGCAGCCTCCGGAGCACAGATACGCAGTATTTT. Its translation: CSLRSTDTQYF.

The chain carries TRBV6-1 and TRBJ1-2; TRBD1 agrees at 9 bases. The length of the CDR3 is 18 residues. Germline loops: CDR1 MNHNS, CDR2 SASEGT. V lost 5 bases, J lost 2 bases, and 15 bases stayed unmatched. CDR3: CASSKLTGQGPSNYGYTF. DNA of the CDR3: TGTGCCAGCAGTAAACTGACGGGACAGGGCCCGTCAAACTATGGCTACACCTTC.

CDR3 sequence reads: CASSQGLNNEQFF. Here the CDR3 DNA reads TGTGCCAGCAGTCAGGGACTAAACAATGAGCAGTTCTTC. V gene TRBV6-2 or TRBV6-3 combines with J gene TRBJ2-1; 7 bases map to TRBD2. Trimming took 5 bases from V and 5 from J; bases not matched to a gene: 3. CDR3 length: 13 residues. From germline, CDR1 is MNHEY and CDR2 SVGEGT.

The chain links TRBV3-1 to TRBJ2-1, with 11 positions matching TRBD2. The V gene's germline CDR1 is LGHDT and CDR2 YNNKEL (reference sequence). V shed 4 bases and J 8 bases; nucleotides not matched to a gene: 7. The CDR3 totals 15 residues. The CDR3 loop reads CASSRALAGVYEQFF. CDR3 nucleotide sequence: TGTGCCAGCAGCCGAGCACTAGCGGGGGTATATGAGCAGTTCTTC.

V usage is TRBV21-1 and J usage is TRBJ2-2; the table's D call, TRBD2, was not checked against the DNA. TRBV21-1 is a documented pseudogene. This CDR3 has 13 residues. The CDR3 nucleotides read TGTGCCAGCAGCACTAGCGGGAGCGGGGAGCTGTTTTTT. It is translated as CASSTSGSGELFF.

Only a few counts were recorded for this clonotype. The chain uses TRBV10-3 and TRBJ2-7, with D possibly being TRBD1 (7 bases). V lost 2 bases, J lost 6 bases, and 14 bases lay in between. Per the germline V gene, CDR1 is ENHRY and CDR2 is SYGVKD. The CDR3 totals 14 residues. Written as DNA, the CDR3 is TGTGCCATCAGTGAGCGGCAGGGGGGACGCGAGCAGTACTTC. Translated, it gives CAISERQGGREQYF.

The rearrangement joins TRBV20-1 to TRBJ1-5, with TRBD1 as a possible D gene (6 bases). From germline, CDR1 is DFQATT and CDR2 SNEGSKA (reference sequence). CDR3 length: 17 residues. The germline V and J ends were trimmed by 0 bases and 3 bases, with 18 bases remaining between them. The CDR3 here is CSARDRGGASTNQPQHF. In nucleotides, the CDR3 is TGCAGTGCTAGAGATAGGGGGGGCGCGTCGACCAATCAGCCCCAGCATTTT.

This chain connects TRBV18 to TRBJ2-5; 9 bases line up with TRBD2. The closer fit of TRBJ2-7 to the DNA end suggests the J call may be wrong. Germline CDR1 KGHSH, CDR2 LQKENI. This CDR3 region has 15 residues. In DNA, the CDR3 is TGTGCCAGCTCACCATCAAGCGGGGGGAGGATCGAGCAGTACTTC. Its translation is CASSPSSGGRIEQYF.

V gene TRBV9 combines with J gene TRBJ2-5; the D is unclear. Deletions cut 5 bases from V and 2 bases from J, with 13 bases between. CDR1 is SGDLS and CDR2 is YYNGEE in the germline V gene. This CDR3 spans 14 amino acids. CDR3 nucleotide sequence: TGTGCCAGCAGTCGCGAGGCGGTACAAGAGACCCAGTACTTC. Residues: CASSREAVQETQYF.

The rearrangement joins TRBV5-1 to TRBJ2-3; 8 bases map to TRBD1. CDR1 and CDR2 from the germline V gene are SGHRS and YFSETQ. CDR3 length: 17 amino acids. J was trimmed by 1 base and V by 0 bases; bases with no gene match: 7. Written as DNA, the CDR3 is TGCGCCAGCAGCTTGGAGGGGACAGGAGACCGCACAGATACGCAGTATTTT. The encoded protein is CASSLEGTGDRTDTQYF.

A single count supports this clonotype. One end of the junction does not line up with germline, which may come from a read error. V is TRBV19 and J is TRBJ2-1; D perhaps matches TRBD2 (6 bases). The CDR3 loop spans 13 amino acids. Germline V gene data show CDR1 as LNHDA and CDR2 as SQIVND (reference sequence). The CDR3 DNA sequence: TGTGCCAGTAGTGTAGACGGGGGTAATGAGCAGTTCTTC. It codes for CASSVDGGNEQFF.

The chain links TRBV27 to TRBJ2-3; the D gene is possibly TRBD2 (6 bases). The CDR3 runs 15 residues. V gave up 4 bases and J gave up 0 bases, with 11 bases separating them. Germline CDR1 is MNHEY and CDR2 is SMNVEV (reference sequence). The CDR3 loop reads CASSSRGWSTDTQYF. The CDR3 nucleotides read TGTGCCAGCAGTTCTCGGGGGTGGAGCACAGATACGCAGTATTTT.

In its sample, this clonotype was seen a few times. The V gene is TRBV28, the J gene TRBJ1-1, with D unresolved. V lost 2 bases and J lost 2, with 9 bases in between. Germline V gene data show CDR1 as MDHEN and CDR2 as SYDVKM. CDR3 size: 14 residues. CDR3 sequence: CASSLSRPNTEAFF. CDR3 DNA: TGTGCCAGCAGTTTAAGTAGACCCAACACTGAAGCTTTCTTT.

In its sample, this clonotype was seen a few times. The chain couples TRBV20-1 to TRBJ2-3; D perhaps matches TRBD2 (5 bases). This CDR3 has 11 residues. Germline CDR1 and CDR2: DFQATT and SNEGSKA (reference sequence). The V end lost 4 bases, the J end lost 8 bases, and 10 bases lay between the germline ends. CDR3 residues: CSATRGGTQYF. The CDR3 coding sequence is TGCAGTGCTACCCGGGGTGGTACGCAGTATTTT.

Concerning this clonotype: One end of the junction is discordant with germline, which a read error may explain. The J gene is TRBJ2-7, the V gene TRBV11-1; no definite D call. Germline V lookup: CDR1 SGHAT, CDR2 FQDESV (reference sequence). The CDR3 has 14 amino acids. CDR3 loop: CAGSLASQRPTAYF. Here the CDR3 DNA reads TGTGCCGGCAGCTTAGCCTCACAGAGACCTACGGCGTACTTC.

The chain links TRBV2 to TRBJ1-5; tentatively, D is TRBD1 (5 bases). The CDR3 is 16 residues long. Trimming removed 6 bases from V and 2 bases from J, with 17 bases in between. Germline lookup yields CDR1 SNHLY and CDR2 FYNNEI. The CDR3 reads CASSERGGSGNQPQHF. In nucleotides, the CDR3 is TGTGCCAGCAGCGAACGGGGGGGTTCGGGCAATCAGCCCCAGCATTTT.

This clonotype was recorded a few times. The chain joins TRBV3-1 to TRBJ1-1; no clear D. This CDR3 region has 17 residues. The germline gives CDR1 LGHDT, CDR2 YNNKEL (reference sequence). V lost 0 bases and J lost 1, with 15 bases in between. CDR3 in amino acids: CASSQDAKPRRNTEAFF. The DNA of the CDR3 is TGTGCCAGCAGCCAAGACGCTAAACCAAGGAGGAACACTGAAGCTTTCTTT.

The V and J genes are TRBV21-1 and TRBJ2-3; the table's D call of TRBD1 was not tested on the DNA. TRBV21-1 constitutes a pseudogene. CDR3 size: 16 residues. The CDR3 bases are TGTGCCAGACATAACTTGGGACAGGGGGGGGCAGATACGCAGTATTTT. Its protein is CARHNLGQGGADTQYF.

The chain links TRBV4-3 to TRBJ2-5, with 10 nucleotides matching TRBD1. Germline values: CDR1 LGHNA, CDR2 YSLEER. The J segment lost 5 bases and the V segment lost 4 bases, leaving 4 bases of the junction unmatched. The CDR3 totals 14 residues. The CDR3 here is CASSPGQGEETQYF. The CDR3 DNA follows: TGCGCCAGCAGCCCCGGACAGGGGGAGGAGACCCAGTACTTC.

CDR3 sequence: CASRQETGSETGEQFF. In nucleotides, the CDR3 is TGTGCCAGCAGACAGGAAACAGGGTCGGAAACCGGTGAGCAGTTCTTC. This chain links TRBV7-9 with TRBJ2-1; D may be TRBD1 (6 bases). Germline values: CDR1 SEHNR, CDR2 FQNEAQ (reference sequence). This CDR3 has 16 residues. Trimming cost V 6 bases and J 9 bases, with 24 bases left between them. Full variable domain (missing parts from reference TRBV7-9 and TRBJ2-1): DTGVSQNPRHKITKRGQNVTFRCDPISEHNRLYWYRQTLGQGPEFLTYFQNEAQLEKSRLLSDRFSAERPKGSFSTLEIQRTEQGDSAMYLCASRQETGSETGEQFFGPGTRLTVL.

This chain joins TRBV11-3 and TRBJ2-3, with D tentatively TRBD2 (5 bases). The CDR3 is made up of 14 amino acids. The germline V gene encodes CDR1 SGHNT and CDR2 YENEEA. The V gene lost 5 bases and the J gene lost 4 bases, with 13 bases spanning the gap. The DNA of the CDR3 is TGTGCCAGCAGCCCGATAGGGCGGGCAGATACGCAGTATTTT. This encodes CASSPIGRADTQYF.

The chain employs TRBV7-2 and TRBJ2-5; D may match TRBD1 or TRBD2 (5 bases each). The germline CDR1 and CDR2 sequences are SGHTA and FQGNSA. The CDR3 extends over 13 amino acids. V dropped 4 bases and J dropped 5 bases, with 11 bases sitting between them. CDR3 nucleotides: TGTGCCAGCAGCTGGGGGAGTAGGGAGACCCAGTACTTC. Translation gives CASSWGSRETQYF.

The table lists this clonotype with a count of one. The CDR3 nucleotides read TGTGCCAGCAGCCCTGTCTACACCGGGGAGCTGTTTTTT. Its translation: CASSPVYTGELFF. The V call is TRBV3-1, the J call TRBJ2-2; D is uncertain. The germline V gene encodes CDR1 LGHDT and CDR2 YNNKEL (reference sequence). V was trimmed by 4 bases and J by 3 bases, leaving 6 bases between them. The CDR3 covers 13 residues.